The rows below give T cell receptor beta chains drawn from one sample of a study of early T cells in non-severe SARS-CoV-2 infection. TCRdb reprocessed the 5' RACE reads with MiXCR, giving one entry per CDR3 protein. Counted here are 45,000 to 60,000 distinct CDR3 sequences, over 7% occurring once; the ten biggest clones make up less than 25%. The sequenced material came from whole blood. The receptor source for this set is an adult who was a healthcare worker with PCR-confirmed SARS-CoV-2 infection or an uninfected control (not recorded which). The CDR3 runs from the conserved cysteine through the conserved F or W. D genes are given only for firm matches. Part of the rows lack a size; the others show once, few, many or a class for expanded clones.

abundance	d_gene	j_gene	v_gene	CDR3nt	CDR3aa
many	TRBD1	TRBJ1-2	TRBV4-1	TGCGCCAGCAGCCAAGCCCCAGGGGGGAGCTATGGCTACACCTTC	CASSQAPGGSYGYTF
many	TRBD2	TRBJ2-7	TRBV4-1	TGCGCCAGCAGCCAAGCCCTACTAGCGGGGGGTTCCTACGAGCAGTACTTC	CASSQALLAGGSYEQYF
many	-	TRBJ1-4	TRBV20-1	TGCAGTGCCTTTTTCCGAGGGGGAAATGAAAAACTGTTTTTT	CSAFFRGGNEKLFF
-	-	TRBJ1-1	TRBV30	TGTGCCTGGAGTCCCGCAGGGTGGAACACTGAAGCTTTCTTT	CAWSPAGWNTEAFF
few	TRBD1	TRBJ1-1	TRBV5-8	TGTGCCAGCAGGGGACAGGGTGCTTTCTTT	CASRGQGAFF
-	TRBD1	TRBJ2-3	TRBV5-4	TGTGCCAGCAGACACCGGGACAGCTTCACAGATACGCAGTATTTT	CASRHRDSFTDTQYF
many	-	TRBJ1-1	TRBV12-3/TRBV12-4	TGTGCCAGCAGTTTTGGTGGGGCGGCTTTCTTT	CASSFGGAAFF
few	TRBD1	TRBJ2-3	TRBV7-9	TGTGCCAGCAGCTTAGGGAGGACAGGTACTCGCACAGATACGCAGTATTTT	CASSLGRTGTRTDTQYF
few	-	TRBJ1-2	TRBV30	TGTGCCTGGAGTTTGGGCGGGGACTATGGCTACACCTTC	CAWSLGGDYGYTF
few	TRBD1	TRBJ2-7	TRBV20-1	TGCAGTGCCACAGACAGGGTCCTACCCTACGAGCAGTACTTC	CSATDRVLPYEQYF
many	TRBD1	TRBJ2-1	TRBV2	TGTGCCAGCACCCCCCTCCCCGGGACAGTCGGGAATGAGCAGTTCTTC	CASTPLPGTVGNEQFF
-	-	TRBJ1-2	TRBV3-1	TGTGCCAGCAGCCAAGTTCGAGGAAACTATGGCTACACCTTC	CASSQVRGNYGYTF
many	TRBD1	TRBJ1-2	TRBV10-3	TGTGCCATCACTAATCCGGGACAGGGGGACTATGGCTACACCTTC	CAITNPGQGDYGYTF
many	-	TRBJ1-1	TRBV12-3/TRBV12-4	TGTGCCAGCAGTTTCAGTCCCACTGAAGCTTTCTTT	CASSFSPTEAFF
many	-	TRBJ2-1	TRBV6-5	TGTGCCTCCGCCGTGAGGGGGGCCCATTACAATGAGCAGTTCTTC	CASAVRGAHYNEQFF
few	-	TRBJ1-1	TRBV3-1	TGTGCCAGCAGCCAAGGAATTGGGGTAGGGAACACTGAAGCTTTCTTT	CASSQGIGVGNTEAFF
-	-	TRBJ2-4	TRBV6-5	TGTGCCAGCAGTTACTACACCCGGACAGCCAAAAACATTCAGTACTTC	CASSYYTRTAKNIQYF
-	TRBD1	TRBJ2-2	TRBV4-1	TGCGCCAGCAGCGCAACAGGGGGCCCCGGGGAGCTGTTTTTT	CASSATGGPGELFF
-	-	TRBJ2-2	TRBV3-1	TGTGCCAGCAGCCTACTGCCCCCAGGGGAGGCCGGGGAGCTGTTTTTT	CASSLLPPGEAGELFF
few	-	TRBJ1-5	TRBV30	TGTGCCTGGGCCGGGGGACTCAATCAGCCCCAGCATTTT	CAWAGGLNQPQHF
-	-	TRBJ2-6	TRBV18	TGTGCCAGCTCCCGTGTATCTGGGGCCAACGTCCTGACTTTC	CASSRVSGANVLTF
many	-	TRBJ2-1	TRBV3-1	TGTGCCAGCAGCCTCGATCCGGCTCATCTGTTCTTC	CASSLDPAHLFF
-	-	TRBJ1-2	TRBV12-3/TRBV12-4	TGTGCCAGCATTATTTACGGAGACTATGGCTACACCTTC	CASIIYGDYGYTF
few	TRBD2	TRBJ2-1	TRBV3-1	TGTGCCAGCAGCCAAGAGCCTGGCCTTTTAGCGGGGTCGCGGAGTGAGCAGTTCTTC	CASSQEPGLLAGSRSEQFF
-	TRBD2	TRBJ2-1	TRBV12-3/TRBV12-4	TGTGCCAGCAGTCCTCTAGCGGGGGGGAGGGGTGAGCAGTTCTTC	CASSPLAGGRGEQFF
few	-	TRBJ2-1	TRBV11-2	TGTGCCAGCAGCCAGGAAAGGAGGGACTGGGAGCAGTTCTTC	CASSQERRDWEQFF
-	-	TRBJ2-2	TRBV3-1	TGTGCCAGCAGCTTTGTAAGGGATGCCACCGGGGAGCTGTTTTTT	CASSFVRDATGELFF
-	-	TRBJ2-2	TRBV7-9	TGTGCCAGCAGCTTAGCCCGGCCCGAGCTGTTTTTT	CASSLARPELFF
many	-	TRBJ2-3	TRBV6-2/TRBV6-3	TGTGCCAGCGTAGACAGAATCACAGATACGCAGTATTTT	CASVDRITDTQYF
-	-	TRBJ2-6	TRBV11-3	TGTGCCAGCAGCTTTTCTGGGGGCGGCGATTTGTTTGGCGGGGCCAACGTCCTGACTTTC	CASSFSGGGDLFGGANVLTF
few	-	TRBJ1-1	TRBV7-9	TGTGCCAGCAGCTTTCTTGATACCGAAGCTTTCTTT	CASSFLDTEAFF
many	-	TRBJ2-5	TRBV11-2	TGTGCCAGCAACAAACAAGGACAGCCCCAAGAGACCCAGTACTTC	CASNKQGQPQETQYF
many	-	TRBJ2-6	TRBV9	TGTGCCAGCAGCGTAGGACAAACATCTGGGGCCAACGTCCTGACTTTC	CASSVGQTSGANVLTF
many	-	TRBJ2-5	TRBV5-1	TGCGCCAGCAGCTTCAACCCTACAGGGAACCAAGAGACCCAGTACTTC	CASSFNPTGNQETQYF
-	-	TRBJ2-2	TRBV3-1	TGTGCCAGCAGCCGGCTGAACACCGGGGAGCTGTTTTTT	CASSRLNTGELFF
-	TRBD1	TRBJ1-2	TRBV6-5	TGTGCCAGCAGTGCAAGACAGGGGGCGGTCGGTGGCTACACCTTC	CASSARQGAVGGYTF